These 17 T cell receptor beta chains came from one sample sequenced in a study of blood T cell repertoires in COVID-19. Repertoires were generated with immunoSEQ multiplex PCR, while TCRdb's copy carries only in-frame clones and drops some. The repertoire includes tens of thousands of clones, roughly four fifths of them detected once, and about 7% sits in the top ten. The sequenced material came from peripheral blood. These receptors all stem from a man aged 45 to 65 with active or convalescent COVID-19.

This rearrangement joins TRBV6-5 to TRBJ1-1; 8 nucleotides line up with TRBD1. V was pared by 6 bases and J by 7 bases, with 4 bases of the junction left unmatched. The CDR3 is made up of 12 amino acids. Germline assignment: CDR1 MNHEY and CDR2 SVGAGI. The CDR3 reads CASRTTGGEAFF. The DNA for the CDR3 is TGTGCCAGCAGAACTACAGGGGGTGAAGCTTTCTTT.

The rearrangement uses TRBV19 and TRBJ1-1, with 9 bases that match TRBD1. The V gene's germline CDR1 is LNHDA and CDR2 SQIVND (reference sequence). V dropped 6 bases and J dropped 1; count of bases not matched to a gene: 3. The CDR3 spans 14 residues. This chain's CDR3 is CASRRQGGNTEAFF. In DNA, the CDR3 is TGTGCCAGTAGAAGACAGGGGGGGAACACTGAAGCTTTCTTT.

The chain employs TRBV29-1 and TRBJ1-1; no firm D call. Trimming shortened V by 4 bases and J by 0 bases, and 9 bases separated the two germline ends. Germline loops: CDR1 SQVTM, CDR2 ANQGSEA. CDR3 size: 13 residues. The CDR3 bases are TGCAGCGTTGGAGGTAGCATGAACACTGAAGCTTTCTTT. It specifies CSVGGSMNTEAFF.

The V call is TRBV6-6, the J call TRBJ1-2; D ambiguous. Germline V gene data show CDR1 as MNHNY and CDR2 as SVGAGI (reference sequence). The V gene lost 2 bases and the J gene lost 4 bases, with 11 bases spanning the gap. The CDR3 covers 14 residues. CDR3 loop: CASSYPEYSYGYTF. The CDR3 DNA reads TGTGCCAGCAGTTACCCGGAATACAGCTATGGCTACACCTTC.

The chain is built from TRBV19 and TRBJ2-5, with D possibly matching TRBD1 (7 bases). The CDR3 loop spans 17 amino acids. The V end was cut by 5 bases, the J end by 4 bases, with 23 bases between. Germline V gene lookup returns CDR1 LNHDA and CDR2 SQIVND (reference sequence). DNA of the CDR3: TGTGCCAGTAGTGTGGGGCCCAGGGGGGCGCGGGCAGAGACCCAGTACTTC. The encoded protein is CASSVGPRGARAETQYF.

This clone was seen a few times. The gene calls are TRBV20-1 and TRBJ1-5; a possible D gene is TRBD1 (5 bases). Germline values: CDR1 DFQATT, CDR2 SNEGSKA (reference sequence). The CDR3 extends over 11 amino acids. V was shortened by 5 bases and J by 5 bases, with 7 bases between the two germline ends. The CDR3 loop is CSAGGDQPQHF. The CDR3, as DNA: TGCAGTGCTGGGGGGGATCAGCCCCAGCATTTT.

This sequence joins TRBV12-3 or TRBV12-4 and TRBJ1-5; D is unresolved. The CDR3 consists of 12 residues. Trimming removed 2 bases at V and 6 bases at J, with 5 bases between. CDR3 nucleotide sequence: TGTGCCAGCAGTTTAAGCGGTCAGCCCCAGCATTTT. Its protein product is CASSLSGQPQHF.

This sequence joins TRBV10-3 and TRBJ2-3, with TRBD1 identical over 10 bases. Germline V gives CDR1 ENHRY, CDR2 SYGVKD. The CDR3 spans 14 residues. With V trimmed by 4 bases and J by 4 bases, 2 bases remained unmatched. CDR3 DNA: TGTGCCATCAGTGGGGGACAGGGGCCAGATACGCAGTATTTT. Amino acid sequence: CAISGGQGPDTQYF.

This sequence joins TRBV25-1 and TRBJ2-1; 7 positions match TRBD2. The germline CDR1 and CDR2 sequences are MGHDK and SYGVNS. The length of the CDR3 is 17 residues. J was trimmed by 0 bases and V by 1 base; bases with no gene match: 6. The CDR3 region is CASSEWGGGFSYNEQFF. The CDR3 DNA follows: TGTGCCAGCAGTGAATGGGGCGGGGGTTTCTCCTACAATGAGCAGTTCTTC.

This chain connects TRBV19 to TRBJ2-1, with D perhaps TRBD1 (5 bases). CDR3 size: 13 residues. Germline V lookup: CDR1 LNHDA, CDR2 SQIVND (reference sequence). V was cut by 3 bases and J by 10 bases, with 13 bases left in between. The CDR3: CASSISRVGEQFF. As DNA, the CDR3 is TGTGCCAGTAGTATCTCCAGGGTTGGGGAGCAGTTCTTC.

Points on this clone: In the same sample, other DNA sequences code for this CDR3. This chain links TRBV6-6 with TRBJ2-3, with 15 positions matching TRBD2. Germline values: CDR1 MNHNY, CDR2 SVGAGI (reference sequence). The CDR3 runs to 15 residues. V trimming: 6 bases; J trimming: 6 bases; junction bases outside the gene matches: 4. CDR3 DNA: TGTGCCAGCAGACCTGGACTAGCGGGGGGGGATACGCAGTATTTT. It translates to CASRPGLAGGDTQYF.

CDR3 amino acids: CATLIVASFLYEQYV. CDR3 in DNA: TGCGCCACCCTTATTGTGGCTTCCTTCCTCTACGAGCAGTACGTC. V usage is TRBV23-1 and J usage is TRBJ2-7; no firm D call. TRBV23-1 has ORF status, its function being uncertain. This CDR3 is built from 15 residues. Trimming removed 10 bases from V and 3 bases from J, with 22 bases in between.

The chain uses TRBV18 and TRBJ1-1, with 7 bases identical to TRBD1. The CDR3 totals 15 residues. Germline V gene lookup returns CDR1 KGHSH and CDR2 LQKENI. After removal of 1 base from V and 1 base from J, the junction contained 3 bases not matched to a gene. CDR3 residues: CASSPQGDRNTEAFF. The CDR3 region has the DNA TGTGCCAGCTCACCACAGGGGGACAGGAACACTGAAGCTTTCTTT.

CDR3 residues: CASKLSEQDEQFF. CDR3 sequence (DNA): TGTGCCAGTAAACTTAGTGAGCAGGATGAGCAGTTCTTC. J is TRBJ2-1 and V is TRBV19; D uncertain. CDR3 length: 13 amino acids. V lost 7 bases to trimming and J lost 8 bases, with 15 bases between them. In germline, CDR1 is LNHDA, CDR2 SQIVND (reference sequence).

This rearrangement joins TRBV7-8 to TRBJ2-7; 8 bases align to TRBD1. The CDR3 contains 14 residues. Per the germline V gene, CDR1 is SGHVS and CDR2 is FQNEAQ. V trimming: 5 bases; J trimming: 5 bases; junction bases outside the gene matches: 8. The CDR3 sequence: CASSGRGRLDEQYF. The CDR3 DNA reads TGTGCCAGCAGCGGCAGGGGGCGGTTGGACGAGCAGTACTTC. Combining the CDR3 with reference TRBV7-8 and TRBJ2-7 gives the whole variable domain GAGVSQSPRYKVAKRGQDVALRCDPISGHVSLFWYQQALGQGPEFLTYFQNEAQLDKSGLPSDRFFAERPEGSVSTLKIQRTQQEDSAVYLCASSGRGRLDEQYFGPGTRLTVT.

The chain is built from TRBV11-2 and TRBJ1-6, with a possible D match to TRBD1 (6 bases). The CDR3 totals 14 residues. Trimming took 1 base from V and 10 from J, leaving 11 bases between them. Germline loops: CDR1 SGHAT, CDR2 FQNNGV. DNA for the CDR3: TGTGCCAGCAGCTTAGCACACAGGGAATCACCCCTCCACTTT. It codes for CASSLAHRESPLHF.

The chain combines TRBV19 with TRBJ1-3; 7 bases line up with TRBD1. The germline V gene encodes CDR1 LNHDA and CDR2 SQIVND (reference sequence). This CDR3 region has 14 residues. Trimming cost V 9 bases and J 2 bases; bases outside gene matches: 7. CDR3 amino acids: CASRPTGTGNTIYF. In DNA, the CDR3 is TGTGCCAGCAGACCGACAGGGACTGGAAACACCATATATTTT. The variable domain in full, with the rest retrieved from reference TRBV19 and TRBJ1-3, is DGGITQSPKYLFRKEGQNVTLSCEQNLNHDAMYWYRQDPGQGLRLIYYSQIVNDFQKGDIAEGYSVSREKKESFPLTVTSAQKNPTAFYLCASRPTGTGNTIYFGEGSWLTVV.